Sequencing of this T cell receptor beta chain was carried out in a study of metastatic and nonmetastatic thyroid tumors. Ahead of thyroid surgery, no patient had received treatment of any kind. MiXCR re-clonotyped the PCR reads for TCRdb. The repertoire holds approximately 31,000 clones, with roughly 30% as singletons. The CDR3 has 17 amino acids. The V gene lost 4 bases and the J gene lost 1 base, with 18 bases spanning the gap. CDR1 is SGHRS and CDR2 is YFSETQ in the germline V gene. This TCR was sampled from a female donor with papillary thyroid cancer or a benign thyroid nodule (not recorded which). Some clones in this sample may be carry-over from other donors' samples. The chain is built from TRBV5-1 and TRBJ2-1; no definite D call. The specimen sequenced was blood. CDR3 sequence: CASSRLSCPNSYNEQFF. DNA for the CDR3: TGCGCCAGCAGCCGGCTTAGCTGTCCCAATTCCTACAATGAGCAGTTCTTC. Looking up the rest from reference TRBV5-1 and TRBJ2-1 gives the full variable domain: KAGVTQTPRYLIKTRGQQVTLSCSPISGHRSVSWYQQTPGQGLQFLFEYFSETQRNKGNFPGRFSGRQFSNSRSEMNVSTLELGDSALYLCASSRLSCPNSYNEQFFGPGTRLTVL.